One and the same sample provided the 31 T cell receptor beta chains below, sequenced in a study of lymphopenia after photon versus proton radiotherapy. Method: immunoSEQ multiplex PCR; TCRdb's copy keeps in-frame clones and lacks some. The data contain around 20,000 clones, roughly 85% of them seen just once; the ten biggest clones take up 18%. This specimen was peripheral blood, taken from a patient treated with photon-based radiotherapy. These receptors were obtained from a man in his fifties or sixties with pancreatic cancer.

This chain connects TRBV7-9 to TRBJ2-1; D is unclear. The V gene's germline CDR1 is SEHNR and CDR2 FQNEAQ (reference sequence). The length of the CDR3 is 12 residues. V was trimmed by 3 bases and J by 8 bases, leaving 8 bases between them. This CDR3 is CASSLAKYEQFF. CDR3 nucleotide sequence: TGTGCCAGCAGCTTGGCGAAATATGAGCAGTTCTTC.

The chain is built from TRBV4-2 and TRBJ1-2; D is unclear. The CDR3 extends over 14 amino acids. V was shortened by 1 base and J by 4 bases, with 10 bases between the two germline ends. Germline V CDR1 and CDR2: LGHNA, YNFKEQ. Here the CDR3 DNA reads TGTGCCAGCAGCCAAGGACCACGGATCTATGGCTACACCTTC. Translated: CASSQGPRIYGYTF.

The rearrangement links TRBV27 to TRBJ1-5; weak D call: TRBD1 (5 bases). The length of the CDR3 is 12 residues. The germline V gene has CDR1 MNHEY and CDR2 SMNVEV (reference sequence). The germline V and J ends were trimmed by 6 bases and 7 bases, with 10 bases remaining between them. Written as DNA, the CDR3 is TGTGCCAGCAGGACGGGGCGCCAGCCCCAGCATTTT. Translation: CASRTGRQPQHF.

The V gene is TRBV27, the J gene TRBJ2-7, with 10 bases identical to TRBD1. Unmatched junction bases numbered 20, after V lost 7 bases and J lost 2 bases. The CDR3 has 19 residues. CDR1 and CDR2 from the germline V gene are MNHEY and SMNVEV (reference sequence). In DNA, the CDR3 is TGTGCCAGCATACCCAAATTGACAGGGGGCGCCGGGAATGCCTACGAGCAGTACTTC. It codes for CASIPKLTGGAGNAYEQYF.

V is TRBV11-2 and J is TRBJ2-1, with 10 bases lining up with TRBD1. Unmatched junction bases numbered 14, after V lost 5 bases and J lost 7 bases. The CDR3 totals 17 residues. CDR1 and CDR2 from the germline V gene are SGHAT and FQNNGV. CDR3 in amino acids: CASSAPPRDRGKNEQFF. The CDR3 nucleotides read TGTGCCAGCAGCGCACCCCCCCGGGACAGGGGTAAGAATGAGCAGTTCTTC.

This chain links TRBV5-4 with TRBJ2-1; 14 nucleotides align to TRBD2. Germline V gene sequence: CDR1 SGHNT, CDR2 YYREEE (reference sequence). The V segment lost 5 bases and the J segment 7 bases; nucleotides outside the gene matches: 5. The length of the CDR3 is 15 residues. CDR3 in DNA: TGTGCCAGCAGGGCGGGACTAGCGGGAGCGAATGAGCAGTTCTTC. This translates into CASRAGLAGANEQFF. The full variable domain, with the rest looked up from reference TRBV5-4 and TRBJ2-1, is ETGVTQSPTHLIKTRGQQVTLRCSSQSGHNTVSWYQQALGQGPQFIFQYYREEENGRGNFPPRFSGLQFPNYSSELNVNALELDDSALYLCASRAGLAGANEQFFGPGTRLTVL.

The rearrangement uses TRBV5-6 and TRBJ2-7, with 7 bases matching TRBD1. CDR3 length equals 14 residues. Germline assignment: CDR1 SGHDT and CDR2 YYEEEE. V was clipped by 2 bases and J by 3 bases; unmatched bases: 5. CDR3 in DNA: TGTGCCAGCAGCTTAGGGACAGAGCACTACGAGCAGTACTTC. This codes for CASSLGTEHYEQYF.

The chain carries TRBV7-2 and TRBJ2-7; possibly TRBD1 or TRBD2 for D (5 bases each). This CDR3 region has 14 residues. Trimming removed 1 base at V and 2 bases at J, with 9 bases between. Germline-derived CDR1 and CDR2 are SGHTA and FQGNSA. Here the CDR3 DNA reads TGTGCCAGCAGCTTAGGGGGGAGCGCCTACGAGCAGTACTTC. Encoded protein: CASSLGGSAYEQYF. The whole variable domain, filled in from reference TRBV7-2 and TRBJ2-7, reads GAGVSQSPSNKVTEKGKDVELRCDPISGHTALYWYRQSLGQGLEFLIYFQGNSAPDKSGLPSDRFSAERTGGSVSTLTIQRTQQEDSAVYLCASSLGGSAYEQYFGPGTRLTVT.

V and J are TRBV25-1 and TRBJ1-1; the match to TRBD1 covers 7 bases. The J segment lost 5 bases and the V segment lost 2 bases, leaving 8 bases of the junction unmatched. Germline V CDR1 and CDR2: MGHDK, SYGVNS. CDR3 length equals 15 residues. The CDR3 DNA reads as TGTGCCAGCAGTGAAATGGGAGGGGGCTGGACTGAAGCTTTCTTT. It specifies CASSEMGGGWTEAFF.

CDR3 sequence reads: CASTRGASGDIEQYF. Here the CDR3 DNA reads TGCGCCAGCACCCGGGGGGCTAGCGGAGACATCGAGCAGTACTTC. The chain has TRBV5-1 and TRBJ2-7; TRBD2 might be the D (7 bases). CDR1 and CDR2 from the germline V gene are SGHRS and YFSETQ. V lost 6 bases and J 6 bases, leaving 22 bases between the germline ends. This CDR3 spans 15 amino acids.

This clone was observed a handful of times. The chain uses TRBV21-1 and TRBJ1-5; whether TRBD1, the table's D call, matches the DNA was not checked. TRBV21-1 is a pseudogene. The CDR3 contains 15 residues. DNA for the CDR3: TGTGCCAGCAGCGCGGTCAGGGGGCGGTATCAGCCCCAGCATTTT. Protein product: CASSAVRGRYQPQHF.

The gene calls are TRBV7-9 and TRBJ1-6; 7 bases line up with TRBD1. This CDR3 has 15 amino acids. J lost 6 bases, V lost 6 bases, and 8 bases had no gene match. Germline-derived CDR1 and CDR2 are SEHNR and FQNEAQ (reference sequence). The CDR3 is CASRPIQGTNSPLHF. The DNA of the CDR3 is TGTGCCAGCAGACCAATACAGGGGACTAATTCACCCCTCCACTTT.

This clone was counted once. The J gene is TRBJ2-5, the V gene TRBV4-3; 7 bases align to TRBD2. The V gene's germline CDR1 is LGHNA and CDR2 YSLEER. V shed 2 bases, J shed 3 bases, and the junction held 9 bases outside the gene matches. The CDR3 runs to 16 residues. This CDR3 is CASSQTPGGDKETQYF. The CDR3 DNA sequence: TGCGCCAGCAGCCAAACCCCGGGGGGAGATAAAGAGACCCAGTACTTC.

The chain couples TRBV19 to TRBJ1-6; a possible D gene is TRBD1 (5 bases). CDR1 LNHDA and CDR2 SQIVND come from the germline V gene (reference sequence). V shed 7 bases and J shed 7 bases, with 14 bases lying between them. The CDR3 totals 14 residues. This CDR3 reads CASTPGRVNSPLHF. The CDR3 region has the DNA TGTGCCAGTACACCCGGCAGGGTGAATTCACCCCTCCACTTT.

This sequence joins TRBV5-5 and TRBJ1-6; 7 nucleotides line up with TRBD1. Unmatched junction bases numbered 0, after V lost 4 bases and J lost 5 bases. In germline, CDR1 is SGHKS, CDR2 YYEKEE (reference sequence). The CDR3 is 13 amino acids. CDR3 amino acids: CASSRGHNSPLHF. The CDR3 DNA is TGTGCCAGCAGCAGGGGGCATAATTCACCCCTCCACTTT.

This chain joins TRBV5-5 and TRBJ2-1; D remains unclear. The CDR3 contains 15 residues. V gave up 0 bases and J gave up 4 bases, with 11 bases separating them. Germline V gene data show CDR1 as SGHKS and CDR2 as YYEKEE (reference sequence). The CDR3 protein is CASSLVLYSYNEQFF. CDR3 nucleotides: TGTGCCAGCAGCTTGGTGTTGTATTCTTACAATGAGCAGTTCTTC.

The V and J genes are TRBV11-2 and TRBJ2-7; possibly TRBD2 for D (6 bases). The CDR3 is made up of 13 amino acids. CDR1 is SGHAT and CDR2 is FQNNGV in the germline V gene. V lost 0 bases, J lost 10 bases, and 13 bases lay in between. The CDR3 sequence: CASSLEGPGVQYF. The CDR3 bases are TGTGCCAGCAGCTTAGAGGGCCCGGGGGTTCAGTACTTC.

The chain joins TRBV5-1 to TRBJ2-1; D unclear. V dropped 4 bases and J dropped 0 bases, with 17 bases sitting between them. The germline gives CDR1 SGHRS, CDR2 YFSETQ. The CDR3 consists of 17 residues. In DNA form, the CDR3 reads TGCGCCAGCAGCGTCATCTCGACCCCGAGCTCCTACAATGAGCAGTTCTTC. Residues: CASSVISTPSSYNEQFF.

This clone appeared once. The V and J genes are TRBV5-6 and TRBJ1-1; D not certain. The CDR3 totals 16 residues. The germline gives CDR1 SGHDT, CDR2 YYEEEE. Trimming left V 1 base short and J 5 bases short, with 18 bases between. CDR3 coding DNA: TGTGCCAGCAGCTTGCCCGGCGTTGGGGTTGGGACTGAAGCTTTCTTT. Translating gives CASSLPGVGVGTEAFF. The full variable domain, rest sourced from reference TRBV5-6 and TRBJ1-1, is DAGVTQSPTHLIKTRGQQVTLRCSPKSGHDTVSWYQQALGQGPQFIFQYYEEEERQRGNFPDRFSGHQFPNYSSELNVNALLLGDSALYLCASSLPGVGVGTEAFFGQGTRLTVV.

The chain couples TRBV6-1 to TRBJ2-7, with 9 nucleotides matching TRBD1. Trimming at V came to 6 bases and at J to 5 bases, leaving 11 bases not matched to a gene. The CDR3 length is 15 residues. The germline V gene has CDR1 MNHNS and CDR2 SASEGT. CDR3 in DNA: TGTGCCAGCAGACCAACCGGGACAGGGTCCCACGAGCAGTACTTC. Protein: CASRPTGTGSHEQYF.

The chain couples TRBV6-5 to TRBJ2-7, with a possible D match to TRBD2 (6 bases). The CDR3 sequence is 13 residues long. Germline V CDR1 and CDR2: MNHEY, SVGAGI. V was trimmed by 2 bases and J by 5 bases, leaving 10 bases between them. The CDR3 reads CASSYGGWNEQYF. The CDR3 DNA follows: TGTGCCAGCAGTTACGGAGGGTGGAACGAGCAGTACTTC.

The chain carries TRBV6-5 and TRBJ2-7, with D possibly TRBD2 on 5 matching bases. The germline V gene has CDR1 MNHEY and CDR2 SVGAGI. V lost 6 bases, J lost 3 bases, and 15 bases lay in between. This CDR3 has 14 residues. In DNA, the CDR3 is TGTGCCAGCAGCCCGGGTCCTGACTACTACGAGCAGTACTTC. This translates into CASSPGPDYYEQYF.

The rearrangement joins TRBV19 to TRBJ1-1; unclear D gene. V was shortened by 3 bases and J by 4 bases, with 21 bases between the two germline ends. The germline V gene encodes CDR1 LNHDA and CDR2 SQIVND (reference sequence). CDR3 length: 17 residues. The CDR3 spells CASSILGSLTQSTEAFF. The CDR3 coding sequence is TGTGCCAGTAGTATTTTGGGCTCTCTCACCCAAAGCACTGAAGCTTTCTTT.

This clone was counted a single time. The rearrangement links TRBV30 to TRBJ1-1; D is possibly TRBD1 (5 bases). Germline assignment: CDR1 GTSNPN and CDR2 SVGIG (reference sequence). The germline V and J ends were trimmed by 0 bases and 2 bases, with 7 bases remaining between them. This CDR3 has 13 amino acids. CDR3 amino acids: CAWSVGLNTEAFF. In DNA, the CDR3 is TGTGCCTGGAGTGTGGGACTAAACACTGAAGCTTTCTTT.

Concerning this clone itself: At the DNA level, this CDR3 is encoded by other sequences in the same sample as well. V and J are TRBV20-1 and TRBJ1-1; no definite D call. The CDR3 loop spans 9 amino acids. The V gene's germline CDR1 is DFQATT and CDR2 SNEGSKA (reference sequence). The V gene lost 4 bases and the J gene lost 6 bases, with 3 bases spanning the gap. CDR3 loop: CSANSEAFF. The CDR3 coding sequence is TGCAGTGCTAACTCTGAAGCTTTCTTT.

The chain combines TRBV5-1 with TRBJ2-5, with D uncertain. V lost 6 bases, J lost 4 bases, and 13 bases lay in between. CDR3 length: 13 residues. Germline CDR1 SGHRS, CDR2 YFSETQ. CDR3 amino acids: CASTNLDPETQYF. CDR3 coding DNA: TGCGCCAGCACCAACTTAGATCCAGAGACCCAGTACTTC.

As DNA, the CDR3 is TGTGCCAGCAGCCAAGATGTGGGGACTAGCGGCCAAGAGACCCAGTACTTC. Its protein product is CASSQDVGTSGQETQYF. The chain recombines TRBV4-2 with TRBJ2-5, with TRBD2 matching 11 bases. The CDR3 runs 17 residues. V shed 0 bases, J shed 1 base, and the junction held 4 bases outside the gene matches. The V gene's germline CDR1 is LGHNA and CDR2 YNFKEQ.

The J gene is TRBJ2-3, the V gene TRBV18, with D tentatively TRBD2 (6 bases). Trimming stripped 4 bases from V and 5 bases from J, with 22 bases between. The CDR3 runs 17 residues. Germline V CDR1 and CDR2: KGHSH, LQKENI. The CDR3 is CASSHLSAGLRGDTQYF. In DNA, the CDR3 is TGTGCCAGCTCACATCTATCGGCGGGACTCCGAGGAGATACGCAGTATTTT.

This clone came up a few times. In nucleotides, the CDR3 is TGTGCCTGGAGTGAGGGTTTCCCAGGGATTGGGAGTTTATCCTACGAGCAGTACTTC. Translation: CAWSEGFPGIGSLSYEQYF. V and J are TRBV30 and TRBJ2-7; possibly TRBD1 or TRBD2 for D (5 bases each). Between the trimmed V and J ends, which lost 1 base and 1 base, there was a span of 26 bases. The CDR3 runs 19 residues. Germline values: CDR1 GTSNPN, CDR2 SVGIG (reference sequence).

This chain connects TRBV7-2 to TRBJ1-5, with D possibly being TRBD1 (5 bases). The CDR3 length is 15 residues. V lost 2 bases and J 2 bases, leaving 10 bases between the germline ends. CDR1 and CDR2 from the germline V gene are SGHTA and FQGNSA. The CDR3 loop reads CASSLRGGGNQPQHF. The CDR3 nucleotides are TGTGCCAGCAGCTTAAGGGGCGGTGGCAATCAGCCCCAGCATTTT. Using reference TRBV7-2 and TRBJ1-5 for the parts outside the CDR3, the full variable domain is GAGVSQSPSNKVTEKGKDVELRCDPISGHTALYWYRQSLGQGLEFLIYFQGNSAPDKSGLPSDRFSAERTGGSVSTLTIQRTQQEDSAVYLCASSLRGGGNQPQHFGDGTRLSIL.

The chain joins TRBV5-6 to TRBJ1-5, with D unresolved. The CDR3 loop spans 15 amino acids. Trimming stripped 3 bases from V and 7 bases from J, with 17 bases between. Germline V gene sequence: CDR1 SGHDT, CDR2 YYEEEE. CDR3 coding DNA: TGTGCCAGCAGCTCGGCGGTGCGGCCTAGCCAGCCCCAGCATTTT. Its translation: CASSSAVRPSQPQHF. Based on the CDR3 plus reference TRBV5-6 and TRBJ1-5, the full variable domain is DAGVTQSPTHLIKTRGQQVTLRCSPKSGHDTVSWYQQALGQGPQFIFQYYEEEERQRGNFPDRFSGHQFPNYSSELNVNALLLGDSALYLCASSSAVRPSQPQHFGDGTRLSIL.